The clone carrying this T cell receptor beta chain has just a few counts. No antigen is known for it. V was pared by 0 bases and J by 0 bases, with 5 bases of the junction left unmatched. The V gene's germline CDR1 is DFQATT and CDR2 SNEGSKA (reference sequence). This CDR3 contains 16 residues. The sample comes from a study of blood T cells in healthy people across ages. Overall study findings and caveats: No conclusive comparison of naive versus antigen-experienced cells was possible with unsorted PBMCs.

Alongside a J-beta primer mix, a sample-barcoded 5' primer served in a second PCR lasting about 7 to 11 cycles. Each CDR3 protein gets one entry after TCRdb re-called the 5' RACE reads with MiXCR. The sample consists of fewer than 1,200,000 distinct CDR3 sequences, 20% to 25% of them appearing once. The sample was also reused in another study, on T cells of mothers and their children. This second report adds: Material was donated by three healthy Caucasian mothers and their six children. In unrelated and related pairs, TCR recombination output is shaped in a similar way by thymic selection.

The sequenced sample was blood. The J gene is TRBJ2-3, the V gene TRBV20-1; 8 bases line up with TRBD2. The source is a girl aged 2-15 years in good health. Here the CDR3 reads CSARDLGGGSTDTQYF. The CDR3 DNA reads TGCAGTGCTAGAGATCTCGGGGGGGGGAGCACAGATACGCAGTATTTT.